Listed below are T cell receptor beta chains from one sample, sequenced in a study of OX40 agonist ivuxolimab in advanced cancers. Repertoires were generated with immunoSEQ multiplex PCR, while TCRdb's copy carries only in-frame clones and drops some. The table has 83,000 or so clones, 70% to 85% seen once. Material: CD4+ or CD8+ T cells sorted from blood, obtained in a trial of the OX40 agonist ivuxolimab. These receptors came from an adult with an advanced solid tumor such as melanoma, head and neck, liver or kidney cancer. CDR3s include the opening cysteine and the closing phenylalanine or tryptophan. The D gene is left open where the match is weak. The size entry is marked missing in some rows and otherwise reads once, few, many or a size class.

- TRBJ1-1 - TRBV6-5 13 TGTGCCAGCAGTTACGGACAGAACCTTGAAGCTTTCTTT CASSYGQNLEAFF
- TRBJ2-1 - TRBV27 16 TGTGCCAGTAGCCCCCCGGGGGAGGTAGGGTACAATGAGCAGTTCTTC CASSPPGEVGYNEQFF
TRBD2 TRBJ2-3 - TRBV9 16 TGTGCCAGCAGCGGATCTCTAGCGGGGGGGCCACATACGCAGTATTTT CASSGSLAGGPHTQYF
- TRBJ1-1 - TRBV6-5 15 TGTGCCAGCATTCCGATCGGACTCCAGAACACTGAAGCTTTCTTT CASIPIGLQNTEAFF
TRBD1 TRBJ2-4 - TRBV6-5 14 TGTGCCAGCAGTGCCGCAGGGGGCGGAAACATTCAGTACTTC CASSAAGGGNIQYF
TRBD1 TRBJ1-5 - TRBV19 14 TGTGCCAGTACTGTGACAGGGGGCAATCAGCCCCAGCATTTT CASTVTGGNQPQHF
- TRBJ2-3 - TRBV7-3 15 TGTGCCAGCAGCTTAGGAGGGGGCCCTGCAGATACGCAGTATTTT CASSLGGGPADTQYF
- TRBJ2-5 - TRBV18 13 TGTGCCAGCTCACCACCCCTGGGGGAGACCCAGTACTTC CASSPPLGETQYF
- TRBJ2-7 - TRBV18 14 TGTGCCAGCTCACGAGGGCAGAGCTCCTACGAGCAGTACTTC CASSRGQSSYEQYF
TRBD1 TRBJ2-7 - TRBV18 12 TGTGCCAGCTCGGCAGGGGGCCACGAGCAGTACTTC CASSAGGHEQYF
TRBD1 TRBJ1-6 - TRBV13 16 TGTGCCAGCAGCTTAGGGGACAGGAGGAGAGGGTCACCCCTCCACTTT CASSLGDRRRGSPLHF
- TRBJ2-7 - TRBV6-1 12 TGTGCCAGCAGAAAAGATTCCTACGAGCAGTACTTC CASRKDSYEQYF
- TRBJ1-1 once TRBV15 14 TGTGCCACCAGCAAGGACATTCTCGGGACTGAAGCTTTCTTT CATSKDILGTEAFF
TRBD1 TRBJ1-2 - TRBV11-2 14 TGTGCCAGCAGCCCCGGGACAGGGAACTATGGCTACACCTTC CASSPGTGNYGYTF
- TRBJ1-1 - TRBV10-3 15 TGTGCCATCAGTGAGTCATATGGGGTAAACACTGAAGCTTTCTTT CAISESYGVNTEAFF
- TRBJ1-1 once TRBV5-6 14 TGTGCCAGCAGCTTGGGGGCCTTAGGGGCTGAAGCTTTCTTT CASSLGALGAEAFF
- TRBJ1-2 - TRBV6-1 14 TGTGCCAGCAGTGAAGCGAGAAATCTCTATGGCTACACCTTC CASSEARNLYGYTF
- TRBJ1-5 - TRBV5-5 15 TGTGCCAGCAGCCTGACGGTTTATAGCAATCAGCCCCAGCATTTT CASSLTVYSNQPQHF
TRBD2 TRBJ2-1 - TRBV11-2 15 TGTGCCAGCAGCTCAGCGGGAGCAGACTACAATGAGCAGTTCTTC CASSSAGADYNEQFF
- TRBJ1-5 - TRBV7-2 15 TGTGCCAGCAGCTTAGGTGGATGGAGCAATCAGCCCCAGCATTTT CASSLGGWSNQPQHF
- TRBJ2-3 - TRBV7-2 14 TGTGCCAGCAGCTTAGCGTATAGCACAGATACGCAGTATTTT CASSLAYSTDTQYF
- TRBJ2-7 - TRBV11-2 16 TGTGCCAGCAGCTTAGATCTGGGCCGATACTCCTACGAGCAGTACTTC CASSLDLGRYSYEQYF
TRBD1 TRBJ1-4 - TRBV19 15 TGTGCCAGCAGTAACAGGGGAGGTCGGGTTGAAAAACTGTTTTTT CASSNRGGRVEKLFF
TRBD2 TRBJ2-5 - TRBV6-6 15 TGTGCCTCTACTAGCGGGAGGGCCGGGCAAGAGACCCAGTACTTC CASTSGRAGQETQYF
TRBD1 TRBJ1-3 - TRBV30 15 TGTGCCTGGAGTCAAGGACAGGGAGCTGGAAACACCATATATTTT CAWSQGQGAGNTIYF
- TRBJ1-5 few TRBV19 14 TGTGCCAGTACCGTAGATGTGGGCCACCAGCCCCAGCATTTT CASTVDVGHQPQHF
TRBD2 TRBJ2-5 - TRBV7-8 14 TGTGCCAGCAGCTTCGGGACTAGCGGAGAGACCCAGTACTTC CASSFGTSGETQYF
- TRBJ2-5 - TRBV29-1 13 TGCAGCGTCCGTCCCATTAGACAAGAGACCCAGTACTTC CSVRPIRQETQYF
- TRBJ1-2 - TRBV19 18 TGTGCCAGTACAAATGACCCCCTGACAGGCACCCCCGTATATGGCTACACCTTC CASTNDPLTGTPVYGYTF
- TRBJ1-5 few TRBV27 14 TGTGCCAGCAGTTCCCAGGGCCTACGGGGAGCCCAGCATTTT CASSSQGLRGAQHF
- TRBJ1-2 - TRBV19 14 TGTGCCAGTAGTATCAAGGCAGGGGCCGATGGCTACACCTTC CASSIKAGADGYTF
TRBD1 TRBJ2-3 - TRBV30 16 TGTGCCTGGAGTTTTGGACAGGGGGCTGGCCAAGATACGCAGTATTTT CAWSFGQGAGQDTQYF
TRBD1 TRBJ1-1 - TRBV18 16 TGTGCCAGCTCACCCATGGACAGGGTCCAGGGCACTGAAGCTTTCTTT CASSPMDRVQGTEAFF
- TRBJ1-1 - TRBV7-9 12 TGTGCCAGCAGCCCAGCTGACACTGAAGCTTTCTTT CASSPADTEAFF
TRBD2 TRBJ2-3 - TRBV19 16 TGTGCCAGCTCCCCCTGGGTTGGGGGGGATAGAGATACGCAGTATTTT CASSPWVGGDRDTQYF
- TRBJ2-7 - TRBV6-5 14 TGTGCCAGCAGTTACGAGGGGGGCTCCTACGAGCAGTACTTC CASSYEGGSYEQYF
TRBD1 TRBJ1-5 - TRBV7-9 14 TGTGCCAGCAGCTTGGGACAGTCCAATCAGCCCCAGCATTTT CASSLGQSNQPQHF
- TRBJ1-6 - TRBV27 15 TGTGCCAACACAGCCGGGACTCCATCTAATTCACCCCTCCACTTT CANTAGTPSNSPLHF
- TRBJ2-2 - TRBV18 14 TGTGCCAGCTCAGTCAACGGCTACACCGGGGAGCTGTTTTTT CASSVNGYTGELFF
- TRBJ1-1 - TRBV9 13 TGTGCCAGCAGCGTATCCGGGGGCACTGAAGCTTTCTTT CASSVSGGTEAFF
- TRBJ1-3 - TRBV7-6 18 TGTGCCAGCAGCCCCAGTAGAGGGGCCACCGCCTCTGGAAACACCATATATTTT CASSPSRGATASGNTIYF
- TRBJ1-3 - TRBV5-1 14 TGCGCCAGCAGCCTAGGGGCCTCTGGAAACACCATATATTTT CASSLGASGNTIYF
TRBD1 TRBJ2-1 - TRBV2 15 TGTGCCAGCAGTGATTTCTGGACAGGACACAATGAGCAGTTCTTC CASSDFWTGHNEQFF
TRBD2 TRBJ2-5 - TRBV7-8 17 TGTGCCAGCAGCTTGGGTTCTGGGGGAGGGCCCTTGGAGACCCAGTACTTC CASSLGSGGGPLETQYF
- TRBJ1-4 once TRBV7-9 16 TGTGCCAGCAGCTCCCTTACAGGGTCTCGTAATGAAAAACTGTTTTTT CASSSLTGSRNEKLFF
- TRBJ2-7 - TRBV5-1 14 TGCGCCAGCCGACTGGGGTCAGGGTCCCACGAGCAGTACTTC CASRLGSGSHEQYF
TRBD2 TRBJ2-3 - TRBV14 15 TGTGCCAGCAGCCAAGATTTGGCGGGAGCGGGTACGCAGTATTTT CASSQDLAGAGTQYF
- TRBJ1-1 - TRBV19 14 TGTGCCAGTAGTAAGTGGGATTTTAACACTGAAGCTTTCTTT CASSKWDFNTEAFF
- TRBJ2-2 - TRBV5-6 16 TGTGCCAGCAGCTTGGCAGCCGAGGGAAACACCGGGGAGCTGTTTTTT CASSLAAEGNTGELFF
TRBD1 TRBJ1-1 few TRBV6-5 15 TGTGCCAGCAGTTACGGACAGGGGGGGAACACTGAAGCTTTCTTT CASSYGQGGNTEAFF
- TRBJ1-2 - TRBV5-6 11 TGTGCCAGCAGCTTGGGCTATGGCTACACCTTC CASSLGYGYTF
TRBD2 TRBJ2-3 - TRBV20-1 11 TGCAGCGCCGGGGGGACAGATACGCAGTATTTT CSAGGTDTQYF
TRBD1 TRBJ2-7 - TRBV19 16 TGTGCCAGTAAGCGGTGGGGGACAGGGGGCCTTTCCGAGCAGTACTTC CASKRWGTGGLSEQYF
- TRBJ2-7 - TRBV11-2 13 TGTGCCAGCAGCAAAGACAGGTCCTACGAGCAGTACTTC CASSKDRSYEQYF
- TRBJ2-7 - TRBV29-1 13 TGCAGCGTTGTATTGACTATCTCCTACGAGCAGTACTTC CSVVLTISYEQYF
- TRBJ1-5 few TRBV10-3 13 TGTGCCACCCTGGGGGGCCTCAATCAGCCCCAGCATTTT CATLGGLNQPQHF
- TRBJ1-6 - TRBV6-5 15 TGTGCCAGCAGTTACTCGTTTGGACCCTATTCACCCCTCCACTTT CASSYSFGPYSPLHF
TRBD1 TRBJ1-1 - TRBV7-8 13 TGTGCCAGCAGCGCGACAGGGAGCACTGAAGCTTTCTTT CASSATGSTEAFF
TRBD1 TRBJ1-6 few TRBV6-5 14 TGTGCCAGCAGACCGGACAGGGGTAATTCACCCCTCCACTTT CASRPDRGNSPLHF